This TCR beta chain was profiled in a study of technical replicates of blood from several donors. Measured with immunoSEQ multiplex PCR; TCRdb has only the in-frame clones, and not every one. Of about 66,000 clones in the sample, about 90% were seen once. The CDR3 totals 13 residues. V lost 0 bases and J 5 bases, leaving 5 bases between the germline ends. CDR1 ENHRY and CDR2 SYGVKD come from the germline V gene. Sequencing was done on a sample of T cells isolated from PBMCs. The V and J genes are TRBV10-3 and TRBJ1-5; no definite D call. This clonotype originated in a human donor in good health. CDR3 loop: CAISESADQPQHF. Written as DNA, the CDR3 is TGTGCCATCAGTGAGTCTGCAGATCAGCCCCAGCATTTT.